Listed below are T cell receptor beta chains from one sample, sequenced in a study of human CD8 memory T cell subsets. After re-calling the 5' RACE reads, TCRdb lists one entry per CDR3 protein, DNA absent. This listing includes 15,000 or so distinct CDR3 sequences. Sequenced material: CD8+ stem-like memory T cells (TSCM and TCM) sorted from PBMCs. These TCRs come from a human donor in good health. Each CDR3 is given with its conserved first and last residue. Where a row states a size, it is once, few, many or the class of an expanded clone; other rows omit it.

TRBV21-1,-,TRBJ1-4,CASSKGGGRGDANEKLFF
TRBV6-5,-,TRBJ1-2,CASSLRGSNYGYTF
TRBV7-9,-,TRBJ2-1,CASSLTSVAYNEQFF
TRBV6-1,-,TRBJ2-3,CASSDWAGTDTQYF
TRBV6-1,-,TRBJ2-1,CASSLQGNSYNEQFF
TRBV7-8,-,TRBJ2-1,CASSLVSGGAGYNEQFF
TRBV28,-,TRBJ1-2,CASSRRQGARLYGYTF
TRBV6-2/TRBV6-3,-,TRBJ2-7,CASSSDRETYEQYF
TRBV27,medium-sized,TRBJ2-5,CASSLSRDRVTQYF
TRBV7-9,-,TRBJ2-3,CASRPGGLAAPWDTQYF
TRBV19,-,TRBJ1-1,CASSARGENTEAFF
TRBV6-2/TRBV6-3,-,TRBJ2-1,CASSYVVFGTTTNEQFF
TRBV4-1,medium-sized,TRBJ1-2,CASSQEEGGVGYGYTF
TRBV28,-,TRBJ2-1,CASSLYTGTYNEQFF
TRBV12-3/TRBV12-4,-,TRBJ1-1,CASTVRDVGAFF
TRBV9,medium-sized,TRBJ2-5,CASSSDIQETQYF
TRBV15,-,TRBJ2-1,CATSRDRREGGEQFF
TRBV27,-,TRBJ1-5,CASSLWGGSNSNQPQHF
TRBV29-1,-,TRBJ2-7,CSTLDGYEQYF
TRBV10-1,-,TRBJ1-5,CASTRSTGKSNQPQHF
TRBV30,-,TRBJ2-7,CAWSVSYEQYF
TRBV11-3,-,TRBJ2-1,CASSFGGTSRDEQFF
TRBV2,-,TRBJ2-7,CASSGGADYEQYF
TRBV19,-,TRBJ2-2,CASTPRIAGQSPTGELFF
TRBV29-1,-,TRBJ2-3,CSGGGTDTQYF
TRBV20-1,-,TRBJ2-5,CSAGTSGTGEQETQYF
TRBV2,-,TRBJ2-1,CASSEASKVEQFF
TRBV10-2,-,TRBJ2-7,CASSEDGTATYEQYF
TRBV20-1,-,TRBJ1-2,CSARPTGNYGYTF
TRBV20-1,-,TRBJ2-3,CSARGRQEGRTDTQYF
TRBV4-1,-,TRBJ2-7,CASSQGPYYEQYF
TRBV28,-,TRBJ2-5,CASSFNREVETQYF
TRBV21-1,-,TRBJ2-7,CASSTRQGAFYEQYF
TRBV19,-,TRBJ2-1,CASSIVELAGYNEQFF
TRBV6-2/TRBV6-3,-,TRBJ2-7,CASSYQAVYEQYF
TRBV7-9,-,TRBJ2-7,CASSGRLAGAYEQYF
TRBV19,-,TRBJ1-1,CASSIRGGPETEAFF
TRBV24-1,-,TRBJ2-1,CATSDSGPEQFF
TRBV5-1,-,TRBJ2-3,CASSARRGGNTDTQYF
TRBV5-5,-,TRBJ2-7,CASLARLGRGTYEQYF